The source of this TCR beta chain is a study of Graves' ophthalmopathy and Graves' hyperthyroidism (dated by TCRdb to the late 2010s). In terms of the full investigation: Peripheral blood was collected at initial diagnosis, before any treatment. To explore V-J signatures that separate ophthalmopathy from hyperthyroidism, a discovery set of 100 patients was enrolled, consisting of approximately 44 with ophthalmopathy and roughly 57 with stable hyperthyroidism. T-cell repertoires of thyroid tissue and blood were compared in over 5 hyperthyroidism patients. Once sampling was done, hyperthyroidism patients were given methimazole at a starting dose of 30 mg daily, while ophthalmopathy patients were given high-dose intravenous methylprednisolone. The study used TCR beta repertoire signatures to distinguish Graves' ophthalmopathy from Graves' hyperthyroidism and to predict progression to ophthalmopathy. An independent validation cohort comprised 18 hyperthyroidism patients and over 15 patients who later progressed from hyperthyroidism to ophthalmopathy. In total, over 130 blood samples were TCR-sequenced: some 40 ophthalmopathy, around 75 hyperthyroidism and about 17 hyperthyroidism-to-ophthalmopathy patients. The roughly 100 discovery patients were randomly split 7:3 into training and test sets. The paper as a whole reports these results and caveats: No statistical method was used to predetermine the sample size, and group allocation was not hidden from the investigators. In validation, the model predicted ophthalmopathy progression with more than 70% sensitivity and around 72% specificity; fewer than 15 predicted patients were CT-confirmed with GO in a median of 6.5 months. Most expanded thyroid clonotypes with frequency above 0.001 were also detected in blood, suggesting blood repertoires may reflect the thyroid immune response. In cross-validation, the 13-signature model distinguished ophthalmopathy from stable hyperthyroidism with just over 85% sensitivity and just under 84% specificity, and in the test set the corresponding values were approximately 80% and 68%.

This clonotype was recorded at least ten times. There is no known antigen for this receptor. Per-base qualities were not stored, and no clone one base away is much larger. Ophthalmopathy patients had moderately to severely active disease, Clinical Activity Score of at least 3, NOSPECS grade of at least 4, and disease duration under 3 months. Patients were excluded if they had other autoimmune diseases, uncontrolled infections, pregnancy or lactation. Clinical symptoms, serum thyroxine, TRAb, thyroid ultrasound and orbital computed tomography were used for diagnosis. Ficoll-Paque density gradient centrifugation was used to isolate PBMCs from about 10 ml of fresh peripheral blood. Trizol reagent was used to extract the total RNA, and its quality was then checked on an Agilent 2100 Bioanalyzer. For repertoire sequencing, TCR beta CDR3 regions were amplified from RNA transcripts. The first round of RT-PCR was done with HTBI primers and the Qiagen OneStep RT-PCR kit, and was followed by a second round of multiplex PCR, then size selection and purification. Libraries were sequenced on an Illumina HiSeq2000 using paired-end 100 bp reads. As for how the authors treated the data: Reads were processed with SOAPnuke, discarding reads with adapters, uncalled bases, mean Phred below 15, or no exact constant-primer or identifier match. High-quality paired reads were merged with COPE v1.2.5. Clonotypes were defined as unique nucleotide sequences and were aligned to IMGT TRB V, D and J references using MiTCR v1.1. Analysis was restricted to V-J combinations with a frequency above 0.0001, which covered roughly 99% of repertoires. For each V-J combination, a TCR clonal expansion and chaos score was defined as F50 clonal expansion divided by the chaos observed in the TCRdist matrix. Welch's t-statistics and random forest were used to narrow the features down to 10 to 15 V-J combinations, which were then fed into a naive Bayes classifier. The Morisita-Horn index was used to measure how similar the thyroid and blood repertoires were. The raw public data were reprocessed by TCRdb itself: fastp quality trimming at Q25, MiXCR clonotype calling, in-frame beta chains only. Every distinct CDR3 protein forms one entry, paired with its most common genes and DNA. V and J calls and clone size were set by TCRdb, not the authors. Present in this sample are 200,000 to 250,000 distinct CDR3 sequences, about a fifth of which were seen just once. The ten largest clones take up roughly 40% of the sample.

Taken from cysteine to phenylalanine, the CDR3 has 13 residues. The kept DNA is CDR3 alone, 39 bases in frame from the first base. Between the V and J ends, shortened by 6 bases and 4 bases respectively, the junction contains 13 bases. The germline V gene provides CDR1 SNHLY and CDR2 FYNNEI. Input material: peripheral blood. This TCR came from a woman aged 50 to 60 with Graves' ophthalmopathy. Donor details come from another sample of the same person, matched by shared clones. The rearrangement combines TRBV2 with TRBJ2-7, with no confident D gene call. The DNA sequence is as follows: TGTGCCAGCAGCAACCCGGGTCTTTACGAGCAGTACTTC. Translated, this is CASSNPGLYEQYF.